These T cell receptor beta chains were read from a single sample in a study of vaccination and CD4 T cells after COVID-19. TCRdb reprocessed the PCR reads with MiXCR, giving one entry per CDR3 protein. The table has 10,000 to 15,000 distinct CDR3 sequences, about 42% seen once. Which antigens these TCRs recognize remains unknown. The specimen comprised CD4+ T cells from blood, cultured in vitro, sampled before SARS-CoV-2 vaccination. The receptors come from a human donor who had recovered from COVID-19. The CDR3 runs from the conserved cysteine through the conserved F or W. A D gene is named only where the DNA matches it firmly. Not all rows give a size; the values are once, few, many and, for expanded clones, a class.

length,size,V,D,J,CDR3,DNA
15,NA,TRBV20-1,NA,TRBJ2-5,CSANQPTGDSETQYF,TGCAGTGCTAACCAACCCACTGGGGATTCGGAGACCCAGTACTTC
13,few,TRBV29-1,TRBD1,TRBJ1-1,CSVRTGGFTEAFF,TGCAGCGTTAGGACAGGGGGCTTCACTGAAGCTTTCTTT
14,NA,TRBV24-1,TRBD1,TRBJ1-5,CATSAPGQNQPQHF,TGTGCCACCAGTGCTCCGGGACAGAATCAGCCCCAGCATTTT
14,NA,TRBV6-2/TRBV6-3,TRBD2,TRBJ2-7,CASSEGLAGREQYF,TGTGCCAGCAGCGAAGGACTAGCGGGAAGGGAGCAGTACTTC
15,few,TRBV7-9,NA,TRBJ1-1,CASSLDFLGNTEAFF,TGTGCCAGCAGCTTAGACTTCTTGGGTAATACTGAAGCTTTCTTT
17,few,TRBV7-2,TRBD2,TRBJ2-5,CASSSDYRTSGQETQYF,TGTGCCAGCAGCTCGGATTACCGGACTAGCGGCCAAGAGACCCAGTACTTC
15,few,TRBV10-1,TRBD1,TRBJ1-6,CASSSGQGGNSPLHF,TGCGCCAGCAGTTCGGGACAGGGGGGGAATTCACCCCTCCACTTT
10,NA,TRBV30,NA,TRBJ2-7,CAWSQGEQYF,TGTGCCTGGAGCCAGGGAGAGCAGTACTTC
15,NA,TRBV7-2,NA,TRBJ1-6,CASSLVLGLFPPLHF,TGTGCCAGCAGCTTAGTCCTCGGACTATTTCCACCCCTCCACTTT
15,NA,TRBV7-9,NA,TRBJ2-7,CASSLGGGNFGEQYF,TGTGCCAGCAGCTTAGGAGGCGGCAATTTTGGCGAGCAGTACTTC
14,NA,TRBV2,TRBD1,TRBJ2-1,CASSDSTGLGEQFF,TGTGCCAGCAGCGATTCGACAGGGTTGGGTGAGCAGTTCTTC
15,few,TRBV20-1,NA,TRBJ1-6,CSARDQQTYNSPLHF,TGCAGTGCTAGAGATCAGCAGACCTATAATTCACCCCTCCACTTT
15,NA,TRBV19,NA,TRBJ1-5,CASSNQLTSNQPQHF,TGTGCCAGTAGTAATCAGTTGACCTCAAATCAGCCCCAGCATTTT
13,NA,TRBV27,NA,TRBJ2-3,CASSLRALDTQYF,TGTGCCAGCAGTTTGCGGGCCCTGGATACGCAGTATTTT
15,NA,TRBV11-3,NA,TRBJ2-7,CASSLAGTPSYEQYF,TGTGCCAGCAGCTTGGCCGGGACACCCTCCTACGAGCAGTACTTC
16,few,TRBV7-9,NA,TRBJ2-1,CASSYGLQGLYNEQFF,TGTGCCAGCAGCTACGGACTGCAAGGCTTATACAATGAGCAGTTCTTC
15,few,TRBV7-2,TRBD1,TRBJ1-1,CASSKWTGGNTEAFF,TGTGCCAGCAGCAAATGGACAGGGGGGAACACTGAAGCTTTCTTT
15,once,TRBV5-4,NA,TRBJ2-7,CASSGPGGLQYEQYF,TGTGCCAGCAGCGGCCCCGGGGGTCTCCAATACGAGCAGTACTTC
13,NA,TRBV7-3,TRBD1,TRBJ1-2,CASGNTGGVGYTF,TGTGCCAGCGGAAATACAGGGGGCGTTGGCTACACCTTC
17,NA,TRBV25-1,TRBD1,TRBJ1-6,CASSVDRGLRDRAPLHF,TGTGCCAGCAGTGTCGACAGGGGCCTCCGAGATAGGGCACCCCTCCACTTT
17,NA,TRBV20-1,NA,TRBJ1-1,CSASRGRAQPPNTEAFF,TGCAGTGCTAGCAGGGGAAGGGCCCAACCCCCGAACACTGAAGCTTTCTTT
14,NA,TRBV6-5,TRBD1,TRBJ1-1,CASSSRQGWGEAFF,TGTGCCAGCAGTTCTAGACAGGGGTGGGGTGAAGCTTTCTTT
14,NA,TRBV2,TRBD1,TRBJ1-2,CASSVNRGQGGYTF,TGTGCCAGCAGTGTTAACAGGGGGCAAGGTGGCTACACCTTC
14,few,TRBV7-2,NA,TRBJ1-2,CASSLAGQDYGYTF,TGTGCCAGCAGCTTAGCGGGGCAAGACTATGGCTACACCTTC
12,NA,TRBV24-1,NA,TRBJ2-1,CATSTVYNEQFF,TGTGCCACCAGCACGGTCTACAATGAGCAGTTCTTC
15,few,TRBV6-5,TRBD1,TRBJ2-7,CASSLTGTGADEQYF,TGTGCCAGCAGTTTGACCGGGACAGGGGCGGACGAGCAGTACTTC
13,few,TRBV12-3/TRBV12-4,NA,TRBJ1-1,CASSLTAHTEAFF,TGTGCCAGCAGTTTAACAGCCCACACTGAAGCTTTCTTT
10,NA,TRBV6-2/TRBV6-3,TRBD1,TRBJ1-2,CASGGGRYTF,TGTGCCAGCGGAGGGGGCCGCTACACCTTC
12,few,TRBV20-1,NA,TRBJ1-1,CSARPQGTEAFF,TGCAGTGCTAGACCCCAGGGCACTGAAGCTTTCTTT
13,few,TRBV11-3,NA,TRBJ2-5,CASSLNAKETQYF,TGTGCCAGCAGCTTAAATGCTAAAGAGACCCAGTACTTC
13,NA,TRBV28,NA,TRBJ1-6,CASSDRLNSPLHF,TGTGCCAGCAGCGACAGGTTAAATTCACCCCTCCACTTT
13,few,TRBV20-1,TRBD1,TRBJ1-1,CSARDTRTGRLLF,TGCAGTGCTAGAGATACGCGGACAGGGAGGTTATTGTTT
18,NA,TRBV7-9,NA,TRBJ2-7,CASSQSLIRAGKADEQYF,TGTGCCAGTAGCCAATCTTTAATTCGGGCGGGCAAGGCGGACGAGCAGTACTTC